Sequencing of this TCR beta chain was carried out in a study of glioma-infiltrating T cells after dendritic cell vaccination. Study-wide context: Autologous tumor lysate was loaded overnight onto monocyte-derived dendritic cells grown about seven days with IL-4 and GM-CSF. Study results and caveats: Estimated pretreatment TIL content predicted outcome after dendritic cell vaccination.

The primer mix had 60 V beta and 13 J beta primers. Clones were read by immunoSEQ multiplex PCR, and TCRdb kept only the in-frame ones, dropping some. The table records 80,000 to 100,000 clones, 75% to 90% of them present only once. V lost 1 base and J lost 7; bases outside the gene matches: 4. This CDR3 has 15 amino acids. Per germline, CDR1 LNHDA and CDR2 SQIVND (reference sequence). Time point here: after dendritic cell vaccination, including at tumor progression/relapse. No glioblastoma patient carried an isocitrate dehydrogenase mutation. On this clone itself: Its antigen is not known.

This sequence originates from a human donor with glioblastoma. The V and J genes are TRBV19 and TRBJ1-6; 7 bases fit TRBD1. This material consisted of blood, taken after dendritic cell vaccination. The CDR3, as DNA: TGTGCCAGTAGTATAGGTGGGACAGCAAATTCACCCCTCCACTTT. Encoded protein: CASSIGGTANSPLHF.